This T cell receptor (beta chain) appears in the sequencing data of a study of siplizumab effects on memory and regulatory T cells. The CDR3 spans 13 residues. With 5 bases removed from V and 2 bases from J, the gap between germline ends came to 7 bases. Germline V CDR1 and CDR2: SGHTA, FQGNSA. Study outcomes and limitations: Naive or memory phenotype assignment was not possible for roughly 80-97% of proliferating CD4+ or CD8+ clones. Apparently more diverse than memory cells, naive T cells also seemed major alloresponse contributors. Researchers could map only a minor fraction of alloreactive clones to unstimulated subsets. Proliferating siplizumab-culture Treg suppressive function went unconfirmed.

Libraries were prepared by immunoSEQ multiplex PCR; TCRdb keeps only in-frame clonotypes and omits some of them. This sample carries more than 85,000 clones, 90% of them seen once, and the ten largest clones take about 15%. Details on this clone: Antigen: not known.

The chain joins TRBV7-2 to TRBJ2-1; D remains unclear. This clonotype originated in a human donor in good health. The sample comprised CD4+ T cells sorted from blood. CDR3 bases: TGTGCCAGCAGCCTAGGGACCTACAATGAGCAGTTCTTC. Translated, it gives CASSLGTYNEQFF. The full variable domain, in which reference TRBV7-2 and TRBJ2-1 provide the parts outside the CDR3, is GAGVSQSPSNKVTEKGKDVELRCDPISGHTALYWYRQSLGQGLEFLIYFQGNSAPDKSGLPSDRFSAERTGGSVSTLTIQRTQQEDSAVYLCASSLGTYNEQFFGPGTRLTVL.